Sequencing of this TCR beta chain was carried out in a study of cytomegalovirus exposure and HLA in healthy donors. Whole-study results and caveats: What a later analysis reportedly showed was that an Asian-associated ancestry cluster had fewer N-insertions than the approximately 670-donor mean. A few chains tied to CMV proved CMV antigen-specific in vitro.

From germline, CDR1 is SGHRS and CDR2 YFSETQ. Trimming took 7 bases from V and 6 from J; bases not matched to a gene: 4. The CDR3 contains 14 residues. PCR amplification relied on 60 Vbeta primers (plus 13 Jbeta primers). Produced via immunoSEQ multiplex PCR; TCRdb's table is partial and in-frame only. In the table there are 120,000 or so clones, 60% to 85% of which are singletons. As for this clone: What it recognizes is unknown.

The genes are TRBV5-1 and TRBJ2-1, with 13 bases that match TRBD2. The source material was PBMCs. The TCR comes from a middle-aged woman in good health and CMV-seropositive. CDR3 in DNA: TGCGCCAGCGGACTAGCGGGAGAACCCAATGAGCAGTTCTTC. This sequence encodes CASGLAGEPNEQFF.